The next 5 T cell receptor beta chains were all read from a single sample in a study of Tregs in tolerant kidney transplant recipients. Assay: immunoSEQ multiplex PCR; the TCRdb copy retains only in-frame clones and omits some. This table has 74,000 or so clones, 90% to 95% appearing once. Related graft donors supplied nonmyeloablative bone marrow transplants, and mixed chimerism was transient. The material was CD4+ T cells from blood (PBMCs), obtained 24 months after the transplant. The receptor source for this set is a human patient who received a combined kidney and bone marrow transplant. A share of the T cells may be of graft donor origin.

This clone appeared once. The chain employs TRBV19 and TRBJ1-1; 9 bases line up with TRBD1. Per the germline V gene, CDR1 is LNHDA and CDR2 is SQIVND (reference sequence). J was trimmed by 6 bases and V by 6 bases; bases with no gene match: 11. The CDR3 is 15 residues long. In DNA form, the CDR3 reads TGTGCCAGTAGCCCGGACAGGGGTATTCGGGCTGAAGCTTTCTTT. This sequence encodes CASSPDRGIRAEAFF.

Comments on this clone: The junction shows a germline mismatch at one end, possibly a read error. The chain employs TRBV28 and TRBJ2-1, with 7 bases matching TRBD2. This CDR3 is 16 amino acids long. The V gene's germline CDR1 is MDHEN and CDR2 SYDVKM. The CDR3 DNA reads TGTGCCAGCAGTTTACATTTTATCCTAGCGGCCCCTTTTTGGGTCTTC. Amino acids: CASSLHFILAAPFWVF. The complete variable domain, with remaining parts taken from reference TRBV28 and TRBJ2-1, reads DVKVTQSSRYLVKRTGEKVFLECVQDMDHENMFWYRQDPGLGLRLIYFSYDVKMKEKGDIPEGYSVSREKKERFSLILESASTNQTSMYLCASSLHFILAAPFWVFGPGTRLTVL.

J is TRBJ1-4 and V is TRBV11-2; D unclear. Deletions cut 4 bases from V and 0 bases from J, with 18 bases between. This CDR3 region has 18 residues. Germline loops: CDR1 SGHAT, CDR2 FQNNGV. This CDR3 reads CASSSPLQRRTTNEKLFF. DNA for the CDR3: TGTGCCAGCAGCTCACCACTGCAGCGACGGACAACTAATGAAAAACTGTTTTTT.

The chain carries TRBV7-3 and TRBJ1-1, with D possibly matching TRBD1 (5 bases). Germline values: CDR1 SGHTA, CDR2 FQGTGA. This CDR3 has 13 residues. Trimming left V 3 bases short and J 5 bases short, with 10 bases between. The CDR3 spells CASSLGLGTEAFF. CDR3 in DNA: TGTGCCAGCAGCTTGGGACTGGGAACTGAAGCTTTCTTT.

This clone was seen once. V is TRBV7-3 and J is TRBJ2-1; 14 nucleotides agree with TRBD2. This CDR3 has 16 amino acids. CDR1 SGHTA and CDR2 FQGTGA come from the germline V gene. V shed 5 bases, J shed 9 bases, and the junction held 9 bases outside the gene matches. Here the CDR3 reads CASSPLRTSGGSEQFF. Here the CDR3 DNA reads TGTGCCAGCAGCCCCCTTAGGACTAGCGGGGGGAGTGAGCAGTTCTTC.